This passage covers 29 T cell receptor beta chains from one sample sequenced in a study of blood T cells in healthy people across ages. A second PCR, run for roughly 7 to 11 cycles, used a sample-barcoded 5' primer plus a J-beta primer mix. TCRdb passed the 5' RACE reads through MiXCR, listing each CDR3 protein once. The table lists roughly 2 million distinct CDR3 sequences, roughly 52% of them singletons. Sequenced input: blood. The receptors were gathered from a woman aged 40 to 50 in good health.

The chain links TRBV9 to TRBJ2-1; 8 positions agree with TRBD2. Per germline, CDR1 SGDLS and CDR2 YYNGEE. CDR3 length: 18 amino acids. Losses at the gene ends were 0 bases for V and 0 bases for J; bases not matched to a gene: 8. The CDR3 region is CASSVEITGGGSYNEQFF. As DNA, the CDR3 is TGTGCCAGCAGCGTAGAAATAACGGGAGGGGGCTCCTACAATGAGCAGTTCTTC.

This clonotype has a handful of counts. The CDR3 DNA sequence: TGTGCCAGCAGCGTAGTTGGAGGGGGGGTGTCCTACAATGAGCAGTTCTTC. Translated: CASSVVGGGVSYNEQFF. The chain employs TRBV9 and TRBJ2-1; a weak D match, TRBD2 (7 bases). This CDR3 spans 17 amino acids. Germline CDR1 SGDLS, CDR2 YYNGEE. Trimming left V 0 bases short and J 1 base short, with 14 bases between. The full variable domain, in which reference TRBV9 and TRBJ2-1 provide the parts outside the CDR3, is DSGVTQTPKHLITATGQRVTLRCSPRSGDLSVYWYQQSLDQGLQFLIQYYNGEERAKGNILERFSAQQFPDLHSELNLSSLELGDSALYFCASSVVGGGVSYNEQFFGPGTRLTVL.

The gene calls are TRBV11-2 and TRBJ2-5; 8 bases are a match to TRBD1. Near its end, the DNA agrees better with TRBJ2-7, so the J call may be wrong. The CDR3 has 14 residues. Germline CDR1 reads SGHAT; CDR2 reads FQNNGV. In nucleotides, the CDR3 is TGTGCCAGCAGCTTAAGGGACAGGAGCAACGAGCAGTACTTC. Translating it yields CASSLRDRSNEQYF.

The chain employs TRBV20-1 and TRBJ1-2; D is possibly TRBD1 (5 bases). Germline V CDR1 and CDR2: DFQATT, SNEGSKA (reference sequence). Trimming stripped 6 bases from V and 6 bases from J, with 23 bases between. The CDR3 is 15 residues long. The CDR3 loop is CSAPELGTLKHGYTF. The CDR3 DNA sequence: TGCAGTGCCCCTGAGTTGGGGACGCTCAAACATGGCTACACCTTC.

This sequence joins TRBV11-2 and TRBJ1-2; perhaps TRBD1 as D (5 bases). The germline CDR1 and CDR2 sequences are SGHAT and FQNNGV. CDR3 length equals 14 residues. V shed 6 bases and J shed 7 bases, with 18 bases lying between them. The DNA for the CDR3 is TGTGCCAGCAGTTCGGACATCTCTGGGATTGGCTACACCTTC. Amino acid sequence: CASSSDISGIGYTF.

This clonotype was seen a handful of times. The gene calls are TRBV20-1 and TRBJ1-5; a weak D match, TRBD1 (5 bases). This CDR3 contains 13 residues. V was shortened by 3 bases and J by 4 bases, with 10 bases between the two germline ends. Germline V gene lookup returns CDR1 DFQATT and CDR2 SNEGSKA (reference sequence). CDR3 in amino acids: CSARGGINQPQHF. The CDR3 region has the DNA TGCAGTGCTAGGGGGGGGATTAATCAGCCCCAGCATTTT.

This clonotype was seen a few times. The chain is built from TRBV7-2 and TRBJ1-2; D unresolved. Between the trimmed V and J ends, which lost 0 bases and 13 bases, there was a span of 9 bases. This CDR3 contains 11 residues. Germline V lookup: CDR1 SGHTA, CDR2 FQGNSA. CDR3 sequence: CASSLAYGFTF. The CDR3 DNA sequence: TGTGCCAGCAGCTTAGCGTATGGTTTCACCTTC.

The chain uses TRBV27 and TRBJ1-1, with 7 bases lining up with TRBD1. J gave up 5 bases and V 4 bases, and 10 bases lay outside the gene matches. The CDR3 has 15 amino acids. Germline CDR1 MNHEY, CDR2 SMNVEV (reference sequence). The CDR3 bases are TGTGCCAGCAGTTCTCGACAGGGCCGAATAACTGAAGCTTTCTTT. It is translated as CASSSRQGRITEAFF.

This clonotype has only a few counts. This chain links TRBV7-6 with TRBJ1-1; TRBD1 might be the D (5 bases). CDR3 length: 14 residues. The germline CDR1 and CDR2 sequences are SGHVS and FNYEAQ. The ends were cut back, 5 bases at V and 4 bases at J, with 14 bases in the middle. The CDR3 protein is CASSPGTMGTEAFF. CDR3 sequence (DNA): TGTGCCAGCAGCCCAGGGACCATGGGCACTGAAGCTTTCTTT.

The V and J genes are TRBV6-1 and TRBJ2-7; maybe TRBD1 (6 bases). V was shortened by 7 bases and J by 2 bases, with 24 bases between the two germline ends. CDR1 is MNHNS, CDR2 SASEGT, per germline. The CDR3 has 17 amino acids. The CDR3 reads CASIWISLEDSPYEQYF. The CDR3 DNA reads TGTGCCAGCATCTGGATAAGCCTGGAGGACAGCCCCTACGAGCAGTACTTC.

This clonotype was observed a handful of times. V gene TRBV5-1 combines with J gene TRBJ2-4; no firm D call. From germline, CDR1 is SGHRS and CDR2 YFSETQ. Trimming took 3 bases from V and 2 from J, leaving 9 bases between them. The CDR3 totals 14 residues. In DNA form, the CDR3 reads TGCGCCAGCAGCTCTGGGGATCCCAAAAACATTCAGTACTTC. It translates to CASSSGDPKNIQYF.

The chain is built from TRBV18 and TRBJ2-3, with D unclear. Per the germline V gene, CDR1 is KGHSH and CDR2 is LQKENI. Trimming pared 0 bases from V and 2 bases from J, leaving 9 bases between. The length of the CDR3 is 15 residues. The DNA of the CDR3 is TGTGCCAGCTCACCACCTGGAGTTACCACAGATACGCAGTATTTT. It encodes CASSPPGVTTDTQYF.

The chain employs TRBV5-6 and TRBJ1-1; no clear D. The CDR3 loop spans 14 amino acids. Germline CDR1 SGHDT, CDR2 YYEEEE. V was clipped by 0 bases and J by 4 bases, with 10 bases between them. CDR3 region: CASSLGQVVTEAFF. As DNA, the CDR3 is TGTGCCAGCAGCTTGGGCCAGGTGGTCACTGAAGCTTTCTTT. The variable domain in full, completed from reference TRBV5-6 and TRBJ1-1, reads DAGVTQSPTHLIKTRGQQVTLRCSPKSGHDTVSWYQQALGQGPQFIFQYYEEEERQRGNFPDRFSGHQFPNYSSELNVNALLLGDSALYLCASSLGQVVTEAFFGQGTRLTVV.

About this clonotype itself: The junction does not match germline at one end; this may be a read error. The chain combines TRBV27 with TRBJ1-1; 10 bases agree with TRBD1. Looked up from germline, CDR1 is MNHEY and CDR2 is SMNVEV (reference sequence). The CDR3 is 19 residues long. The CDR3 protein is CASSLSRPGTGVFSAEAFF. The CDR3 DNA is TGTGCCAGCAGTCTATCCCGTCCCGGGACAGGGGTTTTTTCTGCTGAAGCTTTCTTT.

The rearrangement uses TRBV20-1 and TRBJ2-7, with 7 bases aligning to TRBD1. This CDR3 contains 14 residues. Germline-derived CDR1 and CDR2 are DFQATT and SNEGSKA (reference sequence). V was pared by 0 bases and J by 2 bases, with 4 bases of the junction left unmatched. CDR3: CSARDGDRAYEQYF. CDR3 in DNA: TGCAGTGCTAGAGATGGGGACAGAGCCTACGAGCAGTACTTC.

The V and J genes are TRBV6-5 and TRBJ1-1, with D hard to call. The CDR3 consists of 11 residues. With 7 bases removed from V and 6 bases from J, the gap between germline ends came to 9 bases. CDR1 is MNHEY and CDR2 is SVGAGI in the germline V gene. For the CDR3, the DNA is TGTGCCAGCATTTTCTGGCCTGAAGCTTTCTTT. Translating it yields CASIFWPEAFF.

This clonotype came up many times. The chain links TRBV6-2 or TRBV6-3 to TRBJ2-5; D perhaps matches TRBD1 (7 bases). Germline CDR1 and CDR2: MNHEY and SVGEGT. CDR3 length equals 14 residues. V was cut by 5 bases and J by 2 bases, with 12 bases left in between. In nucleotides, the CDR3 is TGTGCCAGCAGTGCAGGGGGGTATCAAGAGACCCAGTACTTC. It codes for CASSAGGYQETQYF.

A remark on this clonotype: A junction boundary mismatches the germline segment, possibly from a read error. The gene calls are TRBV6-4 and TRBJ2-1, with D perhaps matching TRBD2 (5 bases). The CDR3 has 13 residues. The germline V gene has CDR1 MRHNA and CDR2 SNTAGT. The CDR3 loop reads CASSDRSDNDQFF. DNA for the CDR3: TGTGCCAGCAGTGACCGTAGCGACAATGATCAGTTCTTC.

The CDR3 loop reads CASKVGRGPGNTEAFF. CDR3 DNA sequence: TGCGCCAGCAAGGTGGGAAGGGGACCCGGGAACACTGAAGCTTTCTTT. V usage is TRBV5-1 and J usage is TRBJ1-1; maybe TRBD1 (5 bases). Germline V lookup: CDR1 SGHRS, CDR2 YFSETQ. The CDR3 length is 16 residues. Trimming left V 6 bases short and J 1 base short, with 19 bases between.

This clonotype was seen a few times. The V call is TRBV7-9, the J call TRBJ2-3, with D possibly being TRBD2 (5 bases). Trimming cost V 1 base and J 1 base, with 9 bases left between them. CDR1 and CDR2 from the germline V gene are SEHNR and FQNEAQ (reference sequence). The CDR3 loop spans 15 amino acids. CDR3 in DNA: TGTGCCAGCAGCTTAGGAGGGAGTCGCACAGATACGCAGTATTTT. Translated: CASSLGGSRTDTQYF. Full variable domain (outside the CDR3, taken from reference TRBV7-9 and TRBJ2-3): DTGVSQNPRHKITKRGQNVTFRCDPISEHNRLYWYRQTLGQGPEFLTYFQNEAQLEKSRLLSDRFSAERPKGSFSTLEIQRTEQGDSAMYLCASSLGGSRTDTQYFGPGTRLTVL.

This clonotype was recorded only once. The chain couples TRBV2 to TRBJ1-2; 7 bases match TRBD1. The V and J ends lost 6 bases and 4 bases, in that order; junction bases with no gene match: 8. The CDR3 sequence is 14 residues long. Looked up from germline, CDR1 is SNHLY and CDR2 is FYNNEI. This CDR3 reads CASSGTGDPYGYTF. The DNA of the CDR3 is TGTGCCAGCAGCGGCACAGGGGATCCCTATGGCTACACCTTC.

V gene TRBV5-1 combines with J gene TRBJ2-5; 11 positions agree with TRBD2. Per the germline V gene, CDR1 is SGHRS and CDR2 is YFSETQ. The J segment lost 1 base and the V segment lost 3 bases, leaving 5 bases of the junction unmatched. The CDR3 is 16 amino acids. CDR3 protein: CASSWSGTSGQETQYF. CDR3 nucleotide sequence: TGCGCCAGCAGCTGGTCCGGGACTAGCGGCCAAGAGACCCAGTACTTC.

The V call is TRBV6-2 or TRBV6-3, the J call TRBJ1-2, with D possibly being TRBD1 (6 bases). V was trimmed by 6 bases and J by 8 bases, leaving 16 bases between them. The germline CDR1 and CDR2 sequences are MNHEY and SVGEGT. CDR3 length equals 13 residues. Here the CDR3 DNA reads TGTGCCAGCAGACCTTATGACAGGAACGGCTACACCTTC. The encoded protein is CASRPYDRNGYTF.

The rearrangement links TRBV20-1 to TRBJ2-4, with 9 positions matching TRBD2. The V gene's germline CDR1 is DFQATT and CDR2 SNEGSKA (reference sequence). J gave up 1 base and V 3 bases, and 7 bases lay outside the gene matches. The CDR3 is 16 residues long. CDR3 sequence (DNA): TGCAGTGCTAGTGTTAAGGGGACTAGCGCCAAAAACATTCAGTACTTC. Protein: CSASVKGTSAKNIQYF.

The rearrangement links TRBV5-6 to TRBJ2-1, with 8 bases that match TRBD2. Germline CDR1 is SGHDT and CDR2 is YYEEEE. The CDR3 length is 14 residues. The V segment lost 4 bases and the J segment 8 bases; nucleotides outside the gene matches: 8. CDR3 coding DNA: TGTGCCAGCAGCCCCTGGGCGGGAGGCGATGAGCAGTTCTTC. It codes for CASSPWAGGDEQFF.

V gene TRBV6-5 combines with J gene TRBJ2-5, with D maybe TRBD2 (5 bases). The length of the CDR3 is 12 residues. Germline CDR1 MNHEY, CDR2 SVGAGI. Between the trimmed V and J ends, which lost 2 bases and 11 bases, there was a span of 12 bases. In DNA, the CDR3 is TGTGCCAGCAGTTACGACCCTAGGGAGCAGTACTTC. Its translation is CASSYDPREQYF.

This chain connects TRBV9 to TRBJ1-6, with D unresolved. The CDR3 loop spans 16 amino acids. The V gene lost 4 bases and the J gene lost 1 base, with 12 bases spanning the gap. Per the germline V gene, CDR1 is SGDLS and CDR2 is YYNGEE. CDR3 sequence reads: CASSHSKGSYNSPLHF. The CDR3 region has the DNA TGTGCCAGCAGCCACTCTAAAGGATCCTATAATTCACCCCTCCACTTT.

This clonotype was seen a handful of times. J is TRBJ2-2 and V is TRBV6-2 or TRBV6-3, with 11 bases that match TRBD1. The germline gives CDR1 MNHEY, CDR2 SVGEGT. Trimming removed 4 bases from V and 4 bases from J; junction bases left unmatched: 5. The CDR3 covers 16 residues. The CDR3 coding sequence is TGTGCCAGCAGTTTCGGACAGGGGGCGAGCACCGGGGAGCTGTTTTTT. Translation: CASSFGQGASTGELFF.

This clonotype was counted between two and nine times. The chain recombines TRBV29-1 with TRBJ1-4; D remains ambiguous. V was cut by 4 bases and J by 6 bases, with 12 bases left in between. The CDR3 spans 13 residues. The germline V gene encodes CDR1 SQVTM and CDR2 ANQGSEA. The CDR3 loop is CSVASLGDEKLFF. The CDR3 nucleotides read TGCAGCGTTGCAAGTCTGGGCGATGAAAAACTGTTTTTT.